These T cell receptor beta chains were read from a single sample in a study of blood T cell repertoires in COVID-19. TCRdb keeps only in-frame clones here, not all; method: immunoSEQ multiplex PCR. The sample has roughly 200,000 clones, about 88% seen once. The material sequenced was PBMCs or T cells enriched from blood (not recorded which). The receptor set was obtained from a woman aged 30 to 39 who had recovered from COVID-19. CDR3s include the opening cysteine and the closing phenylalanine or tryptophan. The D gene is left open where the match is weak. Not every row has a clone size; where given, it reads once, few, many or a size class.

d_call: TRBD2; v_call: TRBV7-7; clone_size: NA; j_call: TRBJ2-5; cdr3_aa: CASSFSGAGETQYF; cdr3_nt: TGTGCCAGCAGCTTTAGCGGGGCGGGAGAGACCCAGTACTTC
d_call: NA; v_call: TRBV19; clone_size: once; j_call: TRBJ2-7; cdr3_aa: CASSAGQPNEQYF; cdr3_nt: TGTGCCAGTAGTGCGGGACAGCCCAACGAGCAGTACTTC
d_call: TRBD1; v_call: TRBV2; clone_size: few; j_call: TRBJ2-1; cdr3_aa: CASRTDRGQYNEQFF; cdr3_nt: TGTGCCAGCAGGACCGACAGGGGGCAATACAATGAGCAGTTCTTC
d_call: TRBD2; v_call: TRBV11-2; clone_size: NA; j_call: TRBJ2-5; cdr3_aa: CASSLLGGGTQETQYF; cdr3_nt: TGTGCCAGCAGCCTCCTGGGCGGGGGGACACAAGAGACCCAGTACTTC
d_call: TRBD1; v_call: TRBV19; clone_size: NA; j_call: TRBJ2-7; cdr3_aa: CASSLDRDYEQYF; cdr3_nt: TGTGCCAGTAGTTTAGACAGGGACTACGAGCAGTACTTC
d_call: TRBD2; v_call: TRBV7-2; clone_size: NA; j_call: TRBJ2-3; cdr3_aa: CASSLSGGFTDTQYF; cdr3_nt: TGTGCCAGCAGCTTAAGCGGGGGGTTCACAGATACGCAGTATTTT
d_call: NA; v_call: TRBV7-2; clone_size: NA; j_call: TRBJ1-3; cdr3_aa: CASSLVGGRSGNTIYF; cdr3_nt: TGTGCCAGCAGCTTAGTGGGAGGCCGATCTGGAAACACCATATATTTT
d_call: TRBD2; v_call: TRBV4-3; clone_size: once; j_call: TRBJ2-2; cdr3_aa: CASSRLAGGKPGELFF; cdr3_nt: TGCGCCAGCAGTCGGCTAGCGGGGGGGAAACCCGGGGAGCTGTTTTTT
d_call: TRBD1; v_call: TRBV6-1; clone_size: NA; j_call: TRBJ2-5; cdr3_aa: CASSESRTGPSETQYF; cdr3_nt: TGTGCCAGCAGTGAATCCCGGACAGGGCCTTCAGAGACCCAGTACTTC
d_call: NA; v_call: TRBV5-6; clone_size: NA; j_call: TRBJ1-1; cdr3_aa: CASSLGPRLGTEAFF; cdr3_nt: TGTGCCAGCAGCTTGGGTCCCCGGCTAGGCACTGAAGCTTTCTTT
d_call: TRBD2; v_call: TRBV6-6; clone_size: NA; j_call: TRBJ2-3; cdr3_aa: CASSPGQPPGGDTQYF; cdr3_nt: TGTGCCAGCAGTCCAGGACAGCCTCCGGGAGGGGATACGCAGTATTTT
d_call: TRBD2; v_call: TRBV7-6; clone_size: NA; j_call: TRBJ2-5; cdr3_aa: CASSLLLAGEETQYF; cdr3_nt: TGTGCCAGCAGCTTACTACTAGCGGGGGAAGAGACCCAGTACTTC
d_call: TRBD1; v_call: TRBV6-5; clone_size: NA; j_call: TRBJ2-1; cdr3_aa: CASRVDRASYNEQFF; cdr3_nt: TGTGCCAGCAGGGTCGACAGGGCCTCCTACAATGAGCAGTTCTTC
d_call: TRBD1; v_call: TRBV6-2/TRBV6-3; clone_size: few; j_call: TRBJ1-2; cdr3_aa: CASSYSQSAGQANYGYTF; cdr3_nt: TGTGCCAGCAGTTACTCCCAGTCTGCGGGACAGGCCAACTATGGCTACACCTTC
d_call: NA; v_call: TRBV19; clone_size: NA; j_call: TRBJ1-3; cdr3_aa: CASSTVWRSSGNTIYF; cdr3_nt: TGTGCCAGTAGTACCGTCTGGAGGAGCTCTGGAAACACCATATATTTT
d_call: NA; v_call: TRBV27; clone_size: NA; j_call: TRBJ1-2; cdr3_aa: CASSLSLTGYGYTF; cdr3_nt: TGTGCCAGCAGTTTATCATTGACAGGCTATGGCTACACCTTC
d_call: NA; v_call: TRBV12-5; clone_size: NA; j_call: TRBJ1-1; cdr3_aa: CASGLANVQGRGEAFF; cdr3_nt: TGTGCTAGTGGTTTGGCAAACGTACAGGGACGGGGTGAAGCTTTCTTT
d_call: NA; v_call: TRBV27; clone_size: NA; j_call: TRBJ1-6; cdr3_aa: CASSLPGPIGPLHF; cdr3_nt: TGTGCCAGCAGTCTTCCTGGCCCGATCGGGCCCCTCCACTTT
d_call: TRBD2; v_call: TRBV29-1; clone_size: NA; j_call: TRBJ2-5; cdr3_aa: CSVDGLAAYQETQYF; cdr3_nt: TGCAGCGTTGACGGCCTAGCGGCGTACCAAGAGACCCAGTACTTC
d_call: NA; v_call: TRBV27; clone_size: NA; j_call: TRBJ1-3; cdr3_aa: CATPIQSHSGNTIYF; cdr3_nt: TGTGCCACCCCGATACAGTCTCACTCTGGAAACACCATATATTTT
d_call: TRBD1; v_call: TRBV6-5; clone_size: NA; j_call: TRBJ1-2; cdr3_aa: CASSSGTVYGYTF; cdr3_nt: TGTGCCAGCAGCTCGGGGACAGTTTATGGCTACACCTTC
d_call: NA; v_call: TRBV18; clone_size: NA; j_call: TRBJ1-3; cdr3_aa: CASSPGRGSGNTIYF; cdr3_nt: TGTGCCAGCTCACCAGGACGGGGCTCTGGAAACACCATATATTTT
d_call: TRBD1; v_call: TRBV5-6; clone_size: NA; j_call: TRBJ1-2; cdr3_aa: CASWWGQSYGYTF; cdr3_nt: TGTGCCAGCTGGTGGGGACAGAGTTATGGCTACACCTTC
d_call: TRBD1; v_call: TRBV25-1; clone_size: NA; j_call: TRBJ1-3; cdr3_aa: CASSETGTGPSGNTIYF; cdr3_nt: TGTGCCAGCAGTGAAACTGGGACAGGCCCCTCTGGAAACACCATATATTTT
d_call: NA; v_call: TRBV7-2; clone_size: NA; j_call: TRBJ2-7; cdr3_aa: CASSLGLGSYEQYF; cdr3_nt: TGTGCCAGCAGCTTAGGACTAGGCTCCTACGAGCAGTACTTC
d_call: TRBD2; v_call: TRBV4-2; clone_size: NA; j_call: TRBJ2-7; cdr3_aa: CASSRESRSGGPSYEQYF; cdr3_nt: TGTGCCAGCAGCCGGGAAAGTAGAAGCGGGGGGCCATCCTACGAGCAGTACTTC
d_call: TRBD1; v_call: TRBV18; clone_size: medium-sized; j_call: TRBJ1-2; cdr3_aa: CASSPPEIGTGEYGYTF; cdr3_nt: TGTGCCAGCTCACCACCAGAAATCGGGACAGGAGAATATGGCTACACCTTC
d_call: TRBD2; v_call: TRBV18; clone_size: NA; j_call: TRBJ2-3; cdr3_aa: CASSPRTTTSGGADTQYF; cdr3_nt: TGTGCCAGCTCACCCCGAACTACGACTAGCGGGGGGGCAGATACGCAGTATTTT
d_call: TRBD2; v_call: TRBV3-1/TRBV3-2; clone_size: once; j_call: TRBJ2-4; cdr3_aa: CASSQELPGTSGGAKDIQYF; cdr3_nt: TGTGCCAGCAGCCAAGAACTTCCCGGGACTAGCGGGGGGGCAAAAGACATTCAGTACTTC
d_call: NA; v_call: TRBV6-6; clone_size: NA; j_call: TRBJ2-7; cdr3_aa: CASSGGTEYEQYF; cdr3_nt: TGTGCCAGCAGTGGAGGGACGGAGTACGAGCAGTACTTC
d_call: TRBD1; v_call: TRBV5-1; clone_size: NA; j_call: TRBJ1-4; cdr3_aa: CASSIGQVGELFF; cdr3_nt: TGCGCCAGCAGCATCGGACAGGTGGGAGAACTGTTTTTT
d_call: TRBD1; v_call: TRBV19; clone_size: NA; j_call: TRBJ1-5; cdr3_aa: CASTGQGEQPQHF; cdr3_nt: TGTGCCAGTACCGGACAGGGAGAACAGCCCCAGCATTTT
d_call: TRBD1; v_call: TRBV4-3; clone_size: few; j_call: TRBJ1-6; cdr3_aa: CASSQLTGAYNSPLHF; cdr3_nt: TGCGCCAGCAGCCAGTTGACAGGGGCCTATAATTCACCCCTCCACTTT
d_call: NA; v_call: TRBV25-1; clone_size: NA; j_call: TRBJ1-3; cdr3_aa: CASSDRGVGNTIYF; cdr3_nt: TGTGCCAGCAGTGATCGGGGGGTCGGAAACACCATATATTTT
d_call: NA; v_call: TRBV11-2; clone_size: NA; j_call: TRBJ2-7; cdr3_aa: CASSNGLIYEQYF; cdr3_nt: TGTGCCAGCAGCAACGGACTGATCTACGAGCAGTACTTC
d_call: NA; v_call: TRBV7-2; clone_size: NA; j_call: TRBJ2-1; cdr3_aa: CASSLRGEQFF; cdr3_nt: TGTGCCAGCAGCTTACGGGGTGAGCAGTTCTTC
d_call: TRBD1; v_call: TRBV5-4; clone_size: once; j_call: TRBJ2-7; cdr3_aa: CASSPQTGMTYEQYF; cdr3_nt: TGTGCCAGCAGCCCTCAGACAGGGATGACCTACGAGCAGTACTTC
d_call: NA; v_call: TRBV6-2/TRBV6-3; clone_size: NA; j_call: TRBJ2-2; cdr3_aa: CASSGRGGRKNGELFF; cdr3_nt: TGTGCCAGCAGCGGACGTGGGGGCAGGAAGAACGGGGAGCTGTTTTTT
d_call: TRBD2; v_call: TRBV3-1/TRBV3-2; clone_size: NA; j_call: TRBJ2-1; cdr3_aa: CASSQDLAGNNEQFF; cdr3_nt: TGTGCCAGCAGCCAAGACTTAGCGGGGAACAATGAGCAGTTCTTC
d_call: TRBD1; v_call: TRBV6-2/TRBV6-3; clone_size: NA; j_call: TRBJ1-3; cdr3_aa: CASSKRGQVIGNTIYF; cdr3_nt: TGTGCCAGCAGCAAGAGGGGACAGGTGATTGGAAACACCATATATTTT
d_call: TRBD1; v_call: TRBV5-6; clone_size: NA; j_call: TRBJ1-1; cdr3_aa: CASSLDTGVRAFF; cdr3_nt: TGTGCCAGCAGCTTGGACACAGGGGTTAGAGCTTTCTTT
d_call: TRBD2; v_call: TRBV5-4; clone_size: NA; j_call: TRBJ2-3; cdr3_aa: CASSLSLATTDTQYF; cdr3_nt: TGTGCCAGCAGCTTGTCACTAGCGACGACAGATACGCAGTATTTT
d_call: NA; v_call: TRBV7-3; clone_size: NA; j_call: TRBJ2-3; cdr3_aa: CASSFRTPTDTQYF; cdr3_nt: TGTGCCAGCAGCTTCAGGACACCCACAGATACGCAGTATTTT
d_call: NA; v_call: TRBV4-3; clone_size: once; j_call: TRBJ1-5; cdr3_aa: CASSGDLSNQPQHF; cdr3_nt: TGCGCCAGCTCGGGGGATCTGAGCAATCAGCCCCAGCATTTT